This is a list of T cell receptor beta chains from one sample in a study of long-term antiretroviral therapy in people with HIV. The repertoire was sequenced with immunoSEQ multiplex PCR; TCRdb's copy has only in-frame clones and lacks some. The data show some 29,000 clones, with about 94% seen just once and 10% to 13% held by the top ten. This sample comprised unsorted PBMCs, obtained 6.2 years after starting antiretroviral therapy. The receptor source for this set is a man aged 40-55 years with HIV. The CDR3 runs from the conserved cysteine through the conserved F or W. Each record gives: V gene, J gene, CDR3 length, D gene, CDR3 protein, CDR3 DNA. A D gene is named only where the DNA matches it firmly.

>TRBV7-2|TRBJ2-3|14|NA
CASSQPTLTDTQYF
TGTGCCAGCAGTCAACCGACTCTCACAGATACGCAGTATTTT
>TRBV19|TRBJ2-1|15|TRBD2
CASSILLAGDNEQFF
TGTGCCAGTAGTATTTTGCTAGCGGGAGACAATGAGCAGTTCTTC
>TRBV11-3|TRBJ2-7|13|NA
CASSTGTRYEQYF
TGTGCCAGCAGCACCGGGACACGCTACGAGCAGTACTTC
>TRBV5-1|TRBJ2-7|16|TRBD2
CASTYAWASGGGEQYF
TGCGCCAGCACCTACGCTTGGGCTAGCGGGGGTGGCGAGCAGTACTTC
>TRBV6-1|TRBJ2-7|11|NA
CASGGGYEQYF
TGTGCCAGCGGGGGTGGGTACGAGCAGTACTTC
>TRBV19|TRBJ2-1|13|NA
CASSIVEEAEQFF
TGTGCCAGTAGTATAGTCGAGGAGGCTGAGCAGTTCTTC
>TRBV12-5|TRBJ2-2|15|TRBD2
CASGLGLAGNEELFF
TGTGCTAGTGGCCTGGGACTAGCGGGAAACGAGGAGCTGTTTTTT
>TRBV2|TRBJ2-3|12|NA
CASSLRRDTQYF
TGTGCCAGCAGTTTACGTAGGGATACGCAGTATTTT
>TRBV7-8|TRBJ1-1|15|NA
CASSLGVLWGTEAFF
TGTGCCAGCAGCTTAGGGGTTCTATGGGGGACTGAAGCTTTCTTT
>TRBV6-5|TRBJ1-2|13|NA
CASSAGANYGYTF
TGTGCCAGCAGTGCAGGGGCTAACTATGGCTACACCTTC
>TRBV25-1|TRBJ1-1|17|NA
CASSEAMIGLRNTEAFF
TGTGCCAGCAGTGAGGCCATGATAGGTTTAAGGAACACTGAAGCTTTCTTT
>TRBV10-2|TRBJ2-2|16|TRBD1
CASSAPGQVTTGELFF
TGCGCCAGCAGCGCTCCGGGACAGGTTACAACCGGGGAGCTGTTTTTT
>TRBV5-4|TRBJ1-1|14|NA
CASSLSGVNTEAFF
TGTGCCAGCAGCTTGTCAGGGGTTAACACTGAAGCTTTCTTT
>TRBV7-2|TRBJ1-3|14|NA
CASSLGGTGNTIYF
TGTGCCAGCAGCTTAGGGGGAACTGGAAACACCATATATTTT
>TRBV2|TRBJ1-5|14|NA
CASSEYRGDQPQHF
TGTGCCAGCAGTGAATATCGAGGGGATCAGCCCCAGCATTTT
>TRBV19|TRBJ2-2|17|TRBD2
CASSLPTSASNTGELFF
TGTGCCAGTAGTCTCCCCACTAGCGCCTCGAACACCGGGGAGCTGTTTTTT
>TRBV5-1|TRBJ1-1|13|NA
CASSLDRDTEAFF
TGCGCCAGCAGCTTGGACAGGGACACTGAAGCTTTCTTT
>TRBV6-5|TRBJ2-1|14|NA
CASSPEGGGRKQFF
TGTGCCAGCAGCCCCGAGGGGGGGGGTAGGAAGCAGTTCTTC
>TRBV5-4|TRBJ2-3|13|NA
CASSSQGTNTQYF
TGTGCCAGCAGTTCCCAGGGGACAAATACGCAGTATTTT
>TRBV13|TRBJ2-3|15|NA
CASGLGTVITDTQYF
TGTGCCAGCGGGCTTGGGACGGTAATCACAGATACGCAGTATTTT